The T cell receptor (beta chain) under discussion was sequenced for a study of cytomegalovirus exposure and HLA in healthy donors. PCR primers comprised 60 Vbeta and 13 Jbeta primers. Profiling relied on immunoSEQ multiplex PCR, and the TCRdb table lists in-frame clones only, not all of them. Among about 130,000 clones listed, less than 85% were seen once. Germline V gene lookup returns CDR1 GTSNPN and CDR2 SVGIG (reference sequence). The CDR3 runs 13 residues. Trimming cost V 2 bases and J 3 bases, with 10 bases left between them. The TCR comes from a man younger than 30 in good health and CMV-seropositive. Sequenced material: PBMCs. V usage is TRBV30 and J usage is TRBJ1-2; D is unresolved. The CDR3 reads CAWSPDGDYGYTF. CDR3 in DNA: TGTGCCTGGAGTCCGGACGGGGACTATGGCTACACCTTC.